The present T cell receptor (beta chain) was sequenced within a study of CD8+ T cells in alopecia areata. Study background: It was 6 to 18 months of tofacitinib, and then there were 6 months off drug.

This clone appeared a few times. RNA extraction was followed by reverse transcription into cDNA, which acted as the sequencing template. The method was immunoSEQ multiplex PCR; TCRdb's version includes in-frame clones alone and lacks a portion of them. The sample yields more than 150,000 clones, about three fifths seen once. Treatment described: oral pan-JAK inhibitor, 5-10 mg twice daily. Germline V gives CDR1 SGHTA, CDR2 FQGNSA. This CDR3 contains 14 residues. After removal of 1 base from V and 3 bases from J, the junction contained 2 bases not matched to a gene. The sequencing used CD4+ T cells sorted from blood, collected at week 4, from a patient treated with tofacitinib. V is TRBV7-2 and J is TRBJ2-7, with TRBD2 matching 8 bases. The TCR comes from a human donor with alopecia areata. This CDR3 reads CASSLEAGDYEQYF. The CDR3 DNA reads TGTGCCAGCAGCTTAGAAGCGGGGGACTACGAGCAGTACTTC. Full variable domain (rest looked up from reference TRBV7-2 and TRBJ2-7): GAGVSQSPSNKVTEKGKDVELRCDPISGHTALYWYRQSLGQGLEFLIYFQGNSAPDKSGLPSDRFSAERTGGSVSTLTIQRTQQEDSAVYLCASSLEAGDYEQYFGPGTRLTVT.